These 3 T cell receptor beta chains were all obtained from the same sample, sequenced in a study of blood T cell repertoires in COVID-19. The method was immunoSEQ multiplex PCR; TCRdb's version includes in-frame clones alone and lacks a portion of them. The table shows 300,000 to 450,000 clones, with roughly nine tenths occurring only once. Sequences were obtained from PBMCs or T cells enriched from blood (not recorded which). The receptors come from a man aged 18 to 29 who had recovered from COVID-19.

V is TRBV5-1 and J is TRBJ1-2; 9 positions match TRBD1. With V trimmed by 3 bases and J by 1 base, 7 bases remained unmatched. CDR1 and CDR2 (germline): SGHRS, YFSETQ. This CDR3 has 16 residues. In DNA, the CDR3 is TGCGCCAGCAGCTGGTTTACAGGGGGCCTTAACTATGGCTACACCTTC. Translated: CASSWFTGGLNYGYTF.

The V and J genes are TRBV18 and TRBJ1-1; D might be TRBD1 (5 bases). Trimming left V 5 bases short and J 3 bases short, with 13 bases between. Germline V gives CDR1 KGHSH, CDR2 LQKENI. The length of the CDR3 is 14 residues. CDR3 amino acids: CASSGTGGYTEAFF. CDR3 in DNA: TGTGCCAGCTCAGGGACGGGGGGGTACACTGAAGCTTTCTTT. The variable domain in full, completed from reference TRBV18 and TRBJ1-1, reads NAGVMQNPRHLVRRRGQEARLRCSPMKGHSHVYWYRQLPEEGLKFMVYLQKENIIDESGMPKERFSAEFPKEGPSILRIQQVVRGDSAAYFCASSGTGGYTEAFFGQGTRLTVV.

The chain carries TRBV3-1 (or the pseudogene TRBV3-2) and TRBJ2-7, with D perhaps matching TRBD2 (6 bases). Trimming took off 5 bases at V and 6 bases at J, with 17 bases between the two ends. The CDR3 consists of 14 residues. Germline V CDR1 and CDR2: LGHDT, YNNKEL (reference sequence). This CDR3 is CASSTQRAQGEQYF. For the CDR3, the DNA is TGTGCCAGCAGCACCCAGCGGGCCCAGGGCGAGCAGTACTTC.